This T cell receptor beta chain was obtained from a study of response to subunit inactivated influenza vaccine. General study results and limits: T cells newly recruited by each seasonal influenza vaccination are few, the authors suggested.

This clonotype was seen many times. The antigen is undetermined. Per the germline V gene, CDR1 is LGHNA and CDR2 is YSLEER. With 0 bases removed from V and 1 base from J, the gap between germline ends came to 15 bases. The CDR3 covers 17 residues. MiXCR, run by TCRdb on the RT-PCR reads, gives a single entry per CDR3 protein. This sample has 400,000 to 650,000 distinct CDR3 sequences; 6% to 9% occur once, and the top ten carry under 15%. The clonotype comes from a man aged 45-69 years who received an inactivated influenza vaccine. This chain joins TRBV4-3 and TRBJ1-2, with D uncertain. Source: PBMCs from blood, taken roughly 24 months after vaccination. CDR3 coding DNA: TGCGCCAGCAGCCAAGAATTGCCGCTTGCAAGTAACTATGGCTACACCTTC. As protein: CASSQELPLASNYGYTF.